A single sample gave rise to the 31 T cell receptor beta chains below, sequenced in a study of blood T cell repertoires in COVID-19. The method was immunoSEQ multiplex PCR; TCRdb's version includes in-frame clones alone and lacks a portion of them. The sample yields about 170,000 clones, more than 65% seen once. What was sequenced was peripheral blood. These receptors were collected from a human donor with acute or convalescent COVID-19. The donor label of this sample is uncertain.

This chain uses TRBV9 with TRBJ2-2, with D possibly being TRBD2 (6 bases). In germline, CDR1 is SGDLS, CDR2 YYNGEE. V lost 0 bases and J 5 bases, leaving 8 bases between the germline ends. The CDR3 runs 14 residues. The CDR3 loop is CASSVVAATGELFF. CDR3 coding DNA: TGTGCCAGCAGCGTAGTAGCGGCGACCGGGGAGCTGTTTTTT.

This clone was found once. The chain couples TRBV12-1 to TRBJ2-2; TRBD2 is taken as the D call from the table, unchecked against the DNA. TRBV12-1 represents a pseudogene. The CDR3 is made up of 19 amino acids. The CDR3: CASSIALAGGSLGTGELFF. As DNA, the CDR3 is TGTGCCAGCAGCATAGCACTAGCGGGGGGTTCCCTGGGCACCGGGGAGCTGTTTTTT.

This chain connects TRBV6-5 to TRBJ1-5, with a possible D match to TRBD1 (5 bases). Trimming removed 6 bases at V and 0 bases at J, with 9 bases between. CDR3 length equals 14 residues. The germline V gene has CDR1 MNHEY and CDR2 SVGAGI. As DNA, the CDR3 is TGTGCCAGCAGGCGGGGGGGTAGCAATCAGCCCCAGCATTTT. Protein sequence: CASRRGGSNQPQHF.

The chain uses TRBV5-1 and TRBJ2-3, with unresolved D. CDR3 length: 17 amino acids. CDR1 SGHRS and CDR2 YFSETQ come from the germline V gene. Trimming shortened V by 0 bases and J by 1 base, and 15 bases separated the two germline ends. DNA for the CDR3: TGCGCCAGCAGCTTGGGGGTGGTAGCTCCTCGCACAGATACGCAGTATTTT. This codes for CASSLGVVAPRTDTQYF.

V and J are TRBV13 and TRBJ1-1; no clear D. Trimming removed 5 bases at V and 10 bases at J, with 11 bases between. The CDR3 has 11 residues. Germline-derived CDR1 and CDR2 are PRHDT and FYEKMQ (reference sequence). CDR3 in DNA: TGTGCCAGCAGCCTCAGAGAGGGAGCTTTCTTT. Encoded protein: CASSLREGAFF.

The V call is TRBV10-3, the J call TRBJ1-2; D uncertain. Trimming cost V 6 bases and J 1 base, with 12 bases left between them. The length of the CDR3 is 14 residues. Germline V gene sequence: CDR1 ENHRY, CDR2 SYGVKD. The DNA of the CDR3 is TGTGCCATCAGGGTCGGCGGGGATAACTATGGCTACACCTTC. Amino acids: CAIRVGGDNYGYTF.

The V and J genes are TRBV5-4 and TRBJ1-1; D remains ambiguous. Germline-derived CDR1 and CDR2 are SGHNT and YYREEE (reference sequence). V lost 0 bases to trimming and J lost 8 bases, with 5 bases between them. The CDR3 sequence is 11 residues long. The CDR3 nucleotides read TGTGCCAGCAGCTTGGGGAGGGAAGCTTTCTTT. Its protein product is CASSLGREAFF. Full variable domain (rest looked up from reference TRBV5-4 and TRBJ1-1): ETGVTQSPTHLIKTRGQQVTLRCSSQSGHNTVSWYQQALGQGPQFIFQYYREEENGRGNFPPRFSGLQFPNYSSELNVNALELDDSALYLCASSLGREAFFGQGTRLTVV.

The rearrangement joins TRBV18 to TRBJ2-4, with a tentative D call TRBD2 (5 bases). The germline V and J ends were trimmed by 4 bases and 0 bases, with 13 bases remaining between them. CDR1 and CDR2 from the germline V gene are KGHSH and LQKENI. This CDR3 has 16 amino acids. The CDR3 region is CASSRGAGLAKNIQYF. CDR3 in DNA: TGTGCCAGCTCACGAGGTGCGGGCCTAGCCAAAAACATTCAGTACTTC.

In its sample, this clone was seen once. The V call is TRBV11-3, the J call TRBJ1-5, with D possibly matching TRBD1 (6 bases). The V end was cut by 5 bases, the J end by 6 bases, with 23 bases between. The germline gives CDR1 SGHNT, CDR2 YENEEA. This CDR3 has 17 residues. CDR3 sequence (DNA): TGTGCCAGCAGCCCTAAGGGGGTCCCTCGCAATTGTCAGCCCCAGCATTTT. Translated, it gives CASSPKGVPRNCQPQHF.

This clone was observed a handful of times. In DNA, the CDR3 is TGTGCCACCAGCAGACGCCGACAGGGGGCGCGGACAGATACGCAGTATTTT. Residues: CATSRRRQGARTDTQYF. This chain links TRBV15 with TRBJ2-3, with 10 bases fitting TRBD1. Looked up from germline, CDR1 is LNHNV and CDR2 is YYDKDF (reference sequence). The V and J ends lost 2 bases and 3 bases, in that order; junction bases with no gene match: 8. CDR3 length equals 17 residues.

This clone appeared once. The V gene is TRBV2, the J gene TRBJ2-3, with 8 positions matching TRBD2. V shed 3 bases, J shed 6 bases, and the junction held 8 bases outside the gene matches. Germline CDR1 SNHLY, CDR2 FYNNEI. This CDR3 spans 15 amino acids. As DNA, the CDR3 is TGTGCCAGCAGTGACGGGTCCCGGGAGGGGGATACGCAGTATTTT. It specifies CASSDGSREGDTQYF. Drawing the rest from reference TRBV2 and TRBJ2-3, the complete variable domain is EPEVTQTPSHQVTQMGQEVILRCVPISNHLYFYWYRQILGQKVEFLVSFYNNEISEKSEIFDDQFSVERPDGSNFTLKIRSTKLEDSAMYFCASSDGSREGDTQYFGPGTRLTVL.

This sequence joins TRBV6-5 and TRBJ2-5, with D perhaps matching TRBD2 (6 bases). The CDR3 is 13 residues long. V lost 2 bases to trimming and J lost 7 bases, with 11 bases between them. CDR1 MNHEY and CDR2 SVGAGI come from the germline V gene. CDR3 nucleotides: TGTGCCAGCAGTTACCGGAGGGGAGGGACCCAGTACTTC. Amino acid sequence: CASSYRRGGTQYF.

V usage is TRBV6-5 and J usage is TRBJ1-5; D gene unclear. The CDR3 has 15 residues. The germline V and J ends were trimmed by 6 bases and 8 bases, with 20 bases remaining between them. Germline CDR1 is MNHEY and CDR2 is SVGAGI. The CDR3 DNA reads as TGTGCCAGCAGCTCGGACGGAGGTAATCGGGAGCCCCAGCATTTT. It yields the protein CASSSDGGNREPQHF.

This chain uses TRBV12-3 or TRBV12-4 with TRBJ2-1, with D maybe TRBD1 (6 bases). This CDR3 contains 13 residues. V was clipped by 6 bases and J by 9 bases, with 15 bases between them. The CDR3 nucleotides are TGTGCCAGCAGCGATACAGGGTTTGGTGAGCAGTTCTTC. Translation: CASSDTGFGEQFF.

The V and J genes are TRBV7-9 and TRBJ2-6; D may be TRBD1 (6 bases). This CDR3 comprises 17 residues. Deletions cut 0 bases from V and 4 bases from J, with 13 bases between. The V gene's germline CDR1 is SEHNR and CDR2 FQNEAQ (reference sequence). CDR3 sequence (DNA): TGTGCCAGCAGCTTAGCGGGGGCCTGGGCGGGGGCCAACGTCCTGACTTTC. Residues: CASSLAGAWAGANVLTF.

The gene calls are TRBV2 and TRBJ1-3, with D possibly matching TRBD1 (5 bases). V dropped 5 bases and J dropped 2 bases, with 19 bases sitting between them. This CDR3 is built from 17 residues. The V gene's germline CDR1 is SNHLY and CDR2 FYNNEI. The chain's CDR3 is CASSQTPAGDPGNTIYF. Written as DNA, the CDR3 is TGTGCCAGCAGTCAGACTCCTGCGGGGGACCCTGGAAACACCATATATTTT.

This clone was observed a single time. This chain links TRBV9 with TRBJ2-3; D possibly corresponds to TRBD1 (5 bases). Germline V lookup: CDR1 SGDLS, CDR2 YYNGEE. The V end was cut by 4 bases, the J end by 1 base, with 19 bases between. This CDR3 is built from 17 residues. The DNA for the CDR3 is TGTGCCAGCAGCCCCGGGTTGGACATTTATGGCACAGATACGCAGTATTTT. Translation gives CASSPGLDIYGTDTQYF.

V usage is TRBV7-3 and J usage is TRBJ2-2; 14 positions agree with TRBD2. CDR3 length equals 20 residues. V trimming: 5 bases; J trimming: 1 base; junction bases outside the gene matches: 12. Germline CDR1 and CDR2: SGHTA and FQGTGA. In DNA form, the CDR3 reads TGTGCCAGCAGCCCGCGCCCAGGACTAGCGGGGGGTCAGAACACCGGGGAGCTGTTTTTT. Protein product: CASSPRPGLAGGQNTGELFF.

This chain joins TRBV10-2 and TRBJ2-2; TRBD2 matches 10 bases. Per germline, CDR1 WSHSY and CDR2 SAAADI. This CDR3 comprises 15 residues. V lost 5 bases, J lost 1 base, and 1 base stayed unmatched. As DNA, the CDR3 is TGCGCCAGCAGTCTAGCGGGGGTGAACACCGGGGAGCTGTTTTTT. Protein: CASSLAGVNTGELFF.

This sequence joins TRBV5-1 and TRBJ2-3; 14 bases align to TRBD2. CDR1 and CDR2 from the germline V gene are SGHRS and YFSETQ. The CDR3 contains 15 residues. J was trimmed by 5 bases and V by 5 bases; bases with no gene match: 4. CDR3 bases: TGCGCCAGCAGGGGACTAGCGGGGGCGAGAGATACGCAGTATTTT. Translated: CASRGLAGARDTQYF.

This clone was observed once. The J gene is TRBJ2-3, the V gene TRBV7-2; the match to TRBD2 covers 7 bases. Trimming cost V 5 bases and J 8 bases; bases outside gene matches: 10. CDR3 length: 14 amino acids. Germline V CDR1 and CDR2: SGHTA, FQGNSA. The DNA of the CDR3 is TGTGCCAGCAGCATTCCGGGACTACCTTTTACGCAGTATTTT. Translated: CASSIPGLPFTQYF.

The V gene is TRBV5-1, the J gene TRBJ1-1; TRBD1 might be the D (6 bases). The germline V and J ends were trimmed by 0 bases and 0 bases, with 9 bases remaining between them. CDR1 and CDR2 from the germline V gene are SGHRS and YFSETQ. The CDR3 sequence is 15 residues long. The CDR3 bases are TGCGCCAGCAGCTTGGTCGGACAGTTGAACACTGAAGCTTTCTTT. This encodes CASSLVGQLNTEAFF.

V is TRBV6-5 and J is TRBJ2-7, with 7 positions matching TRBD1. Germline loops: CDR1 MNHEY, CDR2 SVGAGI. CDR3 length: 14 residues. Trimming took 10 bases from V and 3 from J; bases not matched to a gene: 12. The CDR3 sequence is CAIKRSRDSYEQYF. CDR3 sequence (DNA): TGTGCCATCAAGAGGTCTCGGGACAGCTACGAGCAGTACTTC.

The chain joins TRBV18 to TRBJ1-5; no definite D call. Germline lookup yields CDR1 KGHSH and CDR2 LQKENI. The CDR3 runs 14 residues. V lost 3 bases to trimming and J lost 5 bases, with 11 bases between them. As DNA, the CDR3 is TGTGCCAGCTCACCTTCCCCAGGTTATCAGCCCCAGCATTTT. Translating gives CASSPSPGYQPQHF.

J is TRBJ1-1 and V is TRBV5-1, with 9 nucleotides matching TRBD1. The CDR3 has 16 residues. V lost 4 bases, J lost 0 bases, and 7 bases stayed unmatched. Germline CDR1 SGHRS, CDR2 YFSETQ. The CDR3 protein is CASSLRQGGMNTEAFF. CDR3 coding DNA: TGCGCCAGCAGCCTCCGACAGGGGGGGATGAACACTGAAGCTTTCTTT.

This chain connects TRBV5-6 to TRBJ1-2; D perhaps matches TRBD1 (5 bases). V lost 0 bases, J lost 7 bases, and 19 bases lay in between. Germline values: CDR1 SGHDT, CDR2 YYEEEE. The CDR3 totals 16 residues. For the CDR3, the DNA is TGTGCCAGCAGCTTGGTCGGGCAGGGCGTTGGAAGTGGCTACACCTTC. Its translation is CASSLVGQGVGSGYTF.

The CDR3 DNA is TGTGCCAGCAGCGGGGACTCGGGCGCTGAAGCTTTCTTT. It specifies CASSGDSGAEAFF. The chain is built from TRBV3-1 (or the pseudogene TRBV3-2) and TRBJ1-1; maybe TRBD1 (5 bases). Trimming removed 5 bases from V and 6 bases from J, with 13 bases in between. The CDR3 runs to 13 residues. CDR1 LGHDT and CDR2 YNNKEL come from the germline V gene (reference sequence).

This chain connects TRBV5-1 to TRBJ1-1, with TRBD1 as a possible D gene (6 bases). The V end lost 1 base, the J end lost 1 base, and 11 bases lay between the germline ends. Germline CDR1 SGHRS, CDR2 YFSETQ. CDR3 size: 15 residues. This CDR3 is CASSLHRVANTEAFF. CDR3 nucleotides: TGCGCCAGCAGCTTGCACAGGGTGGCGAACACTGAAGCTTTCTTT.

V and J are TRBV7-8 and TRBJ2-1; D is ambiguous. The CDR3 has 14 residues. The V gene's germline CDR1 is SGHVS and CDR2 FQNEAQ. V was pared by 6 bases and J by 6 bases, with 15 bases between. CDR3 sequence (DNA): TGTGCCAGCAGACCCGGTCGCTTTTTCAATGAGCAGTTCTTC. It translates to CASRPGRFFNEQFF.

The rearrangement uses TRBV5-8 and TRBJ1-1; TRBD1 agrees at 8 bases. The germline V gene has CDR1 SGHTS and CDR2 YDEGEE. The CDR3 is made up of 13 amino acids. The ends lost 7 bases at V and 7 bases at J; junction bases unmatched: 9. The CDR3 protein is CASVPQGASEAFF. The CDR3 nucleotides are TGTGCCAGCGTCCCTCAGGGGGCTAGTGAAGCTTTCTTT. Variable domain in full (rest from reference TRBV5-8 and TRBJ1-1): EAGVTQSPTHLIKTRGQQATLRCSPISGHTSVYWYQQALGLGLQFLLWYDEGEERNRGNFPPRFSGRQFPNYSSELNVNALELEDSALYLCASVPQGASEAFFGQGTRLTVV.

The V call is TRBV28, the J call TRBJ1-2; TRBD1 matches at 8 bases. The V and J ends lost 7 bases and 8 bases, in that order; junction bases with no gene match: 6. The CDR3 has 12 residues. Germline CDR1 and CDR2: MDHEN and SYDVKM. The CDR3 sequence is CASTDRGGGYTF. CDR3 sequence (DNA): TGTGCCAGCACAGACAGGGGTGGCGGCTACACCTTC.